Listed below are T cell receptor beta chains from one sample, sequenced in a study of early T cells in non-severe SARS-CoV-2 infection. TCRdb re-analysed the 5' RACE reads in MiXCR, keeping a single row per CDR3 protein. The sample has just under 85,000 distinct CDR3 sequences, about 10% seen once. The specimen comprised whole blood, sampled at baseline. The receptor set was obtained from an adult who was a healthcare worker with PCR-confirmed SARS-CoV-2 infection or an uninfected control (not recorded which). CDR3s include the opening cysteine and the closing phenylalanine or tryptophan.

CASSSRTGNTYNEQFF,TRBV7-6,16
CASRGTASGNTIYF,TRBV27,14
CASSADRGASNEQFF,TRBV18,15
CASSPPSGSGHIQYF,TRBV28,15
CSARRLRGSGSSYEQYF,TRBV20-1,17
CASSLVGLAGETQYF,TRBV7-2,15
CASSLEQPSMGYTF,TRBV5-1,14
CASSFPGQGEAFF,TRBV5-4,13
CASSKGALRRPQPQHF,TRBV21-1,16
CASSPGTGNTEAFF,TRBV5-1,14
CASSERSAKETQYF,TRBV6-1,14
CASSHSTGAVNNEQFF,TRBV7-9,16
CASSQDGVLAGTDTQYF,TRBV3-1,17
CASSLGGPSNEQFF,TRBV5-1,14
CASSFGYNQPQHF,TRBV27,13
CASSLFPSGIGGTQYF,TRBV28,16
CASNLAGGYEQFF,TRBV27,13
CAWGIGPNTEAFF,TRBV30,13